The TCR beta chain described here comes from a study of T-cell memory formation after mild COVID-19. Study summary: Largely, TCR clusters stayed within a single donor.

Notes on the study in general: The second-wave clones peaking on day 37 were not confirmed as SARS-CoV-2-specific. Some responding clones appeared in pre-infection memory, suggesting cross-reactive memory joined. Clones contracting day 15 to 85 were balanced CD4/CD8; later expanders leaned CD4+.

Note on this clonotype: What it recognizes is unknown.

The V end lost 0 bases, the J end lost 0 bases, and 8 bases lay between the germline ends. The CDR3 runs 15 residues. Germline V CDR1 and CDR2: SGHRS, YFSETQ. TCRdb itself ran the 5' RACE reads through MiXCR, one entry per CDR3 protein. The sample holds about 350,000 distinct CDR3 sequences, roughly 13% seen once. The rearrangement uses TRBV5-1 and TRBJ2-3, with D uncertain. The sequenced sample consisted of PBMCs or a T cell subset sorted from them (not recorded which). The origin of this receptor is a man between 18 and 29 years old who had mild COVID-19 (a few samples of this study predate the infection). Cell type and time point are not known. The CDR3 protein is CASSLAQTSTDTQYF. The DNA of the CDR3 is TGCGCCAGCAGCTTGGCCCAAACAAGCACAGATACGCAGTATTTT.